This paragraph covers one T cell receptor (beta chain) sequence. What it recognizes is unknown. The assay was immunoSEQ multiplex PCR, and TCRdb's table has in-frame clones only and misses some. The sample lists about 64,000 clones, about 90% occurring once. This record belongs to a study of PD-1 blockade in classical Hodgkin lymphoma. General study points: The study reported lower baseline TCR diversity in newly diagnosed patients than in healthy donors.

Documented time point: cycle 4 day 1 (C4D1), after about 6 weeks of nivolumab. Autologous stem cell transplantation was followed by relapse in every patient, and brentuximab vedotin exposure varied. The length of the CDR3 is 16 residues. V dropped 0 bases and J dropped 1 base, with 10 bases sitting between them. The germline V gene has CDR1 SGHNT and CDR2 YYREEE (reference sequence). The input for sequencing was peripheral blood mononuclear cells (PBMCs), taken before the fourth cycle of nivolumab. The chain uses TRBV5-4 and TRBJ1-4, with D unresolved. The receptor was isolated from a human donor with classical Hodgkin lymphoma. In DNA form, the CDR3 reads TGTGCCAGCAGCTTGGCCGGCCGTAAAACTAATGAAAAACTGTTTTTT. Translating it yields CASSLAGRKTNEKLFF.